This T cell receptor beta chain was captured in a study of blood T cells in healthy people across ages. Broader study findings: Versus aged donors, long-lived donors had higher diversity and more naive CD4+ cells. Naive T cell percentage strongly correlated with TCR beta diversity.

A note on this clonotype: Its target is not known.

No fewer than 6 million PBMCs went into each sample. Alongside a J-beta primer mix, a sample-barcoded 5' primer served in a second PCR lasting about 7 to 11 cycles. Each CDR3 protein gets one entry after TCRdb re-called the 5' RACE reads with MiXCR. The table records roughly 800,000 distinct CDR3 sequences, 55% to 75% of them present only once. Per germline, CDR1 SGHNT and CDR2 YYREEE (reference sequence). This CDR3 region has 15 residues. With V trimmed by 4 bases and J by 11 bases, 15 bases remained unmatched. Sequencing was carried out using blood. The chain combines TRBV5-4 with TRBJ2-5, with 9 bases lining up with TRBD2. The TCR originated in a man aged 30 to 45 in good health. CDR3 protein: CASSHRLADYNEQYF. In DNA form, the CDR3 reads TGTGCCAGCAGCCACAGACTAGCGGATTACAATGAGCAGTACTTC.